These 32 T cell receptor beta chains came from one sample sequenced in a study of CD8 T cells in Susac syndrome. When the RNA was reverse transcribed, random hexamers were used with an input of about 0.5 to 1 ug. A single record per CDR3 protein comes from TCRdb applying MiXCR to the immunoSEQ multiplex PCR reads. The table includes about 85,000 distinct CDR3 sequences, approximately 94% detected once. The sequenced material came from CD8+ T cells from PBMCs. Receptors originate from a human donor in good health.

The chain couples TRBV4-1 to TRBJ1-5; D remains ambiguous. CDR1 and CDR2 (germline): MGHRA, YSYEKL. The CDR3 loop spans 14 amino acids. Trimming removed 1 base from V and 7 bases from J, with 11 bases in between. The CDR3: CASSQVGVDQPQHF. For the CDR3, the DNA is TGCGCCAGCAGCCAAGTCGGCGTAGACCAGCCCCAGCATTTT.

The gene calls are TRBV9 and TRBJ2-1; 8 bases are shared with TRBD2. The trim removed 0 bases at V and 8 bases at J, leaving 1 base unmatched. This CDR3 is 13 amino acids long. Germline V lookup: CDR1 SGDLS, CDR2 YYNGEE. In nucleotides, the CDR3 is TGTGCCAGCAGCGTAGCGACTAGCGATGAGCAGTTCTTC. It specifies CASSVATSDEQFF. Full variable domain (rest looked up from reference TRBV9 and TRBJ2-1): DSGVTQTPKHLITATGQRVTLRCSPRSGDLSVYWYQQSLDQGLQFLIQYYNGEERAKGNILERFSAQQFPDLHSELNLSSLELGDSALYFCASSVATSDEQFFGPGTRLTVL.

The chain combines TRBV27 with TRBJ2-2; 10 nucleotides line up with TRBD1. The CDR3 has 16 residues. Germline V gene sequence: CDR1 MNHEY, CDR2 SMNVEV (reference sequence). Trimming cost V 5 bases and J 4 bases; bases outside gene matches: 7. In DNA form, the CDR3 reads TGTGCCAGCAGTCTCGACAGGGGGCTGAGCACCGGGGAGCTGTTTTTT. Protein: CASSLDRGLSTGELFF.

The CDR3 loop reads CASSERASTDTQYF. The DNA for the CDR3 is TGTGCCAGCAGTGAACGGGCTAGCACAGATACGCAGTATTTT. J is TRBJ2-3 and V is TRBV25-1; D gene uncertain. V was clipped by 2 bases and J by 0 bases, with 6 bases between them. There are 14 residues in the CDR3. CDR1 is MGHDK and CDR2 is SYGVNS in the germline V gene.

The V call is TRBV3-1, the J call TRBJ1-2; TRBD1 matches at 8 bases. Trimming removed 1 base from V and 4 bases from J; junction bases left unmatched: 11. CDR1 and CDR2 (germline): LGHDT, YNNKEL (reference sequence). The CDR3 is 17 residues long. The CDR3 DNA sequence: TGTGCCAGCAGCCAAGGGGATGCAGGGGGCCTTCTCTATGGCTACACCTTC. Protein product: CASSQGDAGGLLYGYTF.

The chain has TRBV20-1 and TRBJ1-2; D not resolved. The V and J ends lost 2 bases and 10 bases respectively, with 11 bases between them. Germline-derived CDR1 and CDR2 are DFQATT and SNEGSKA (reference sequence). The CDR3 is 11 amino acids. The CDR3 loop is CSARRGHFYTF. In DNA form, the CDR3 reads TGCAGTGCTAGACGAGGTCACTTCTACACCTTC.

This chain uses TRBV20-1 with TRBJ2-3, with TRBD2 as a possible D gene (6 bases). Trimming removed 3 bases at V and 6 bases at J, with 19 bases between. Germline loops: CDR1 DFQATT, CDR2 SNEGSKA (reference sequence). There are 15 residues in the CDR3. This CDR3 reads CSASPLAERRDTQYF. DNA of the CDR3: TGCAGTGCTAGTCCCTTAGCGGAGAGGAGGGATACGCAGTATTTT.

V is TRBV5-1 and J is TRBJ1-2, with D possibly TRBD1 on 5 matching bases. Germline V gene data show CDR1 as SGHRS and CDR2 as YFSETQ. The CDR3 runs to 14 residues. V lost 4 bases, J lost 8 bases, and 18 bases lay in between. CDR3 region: CASSAENKGVGYTF. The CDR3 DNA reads TGCGCCAGCAGCGCGGAAAATAAAGGGGTAGGCTACACCTTC.

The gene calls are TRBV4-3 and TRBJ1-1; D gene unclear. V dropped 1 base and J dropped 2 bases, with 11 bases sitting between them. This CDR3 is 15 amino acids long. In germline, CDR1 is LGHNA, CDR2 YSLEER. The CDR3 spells CASSQVSETNTEAFF. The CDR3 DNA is TGCGCCAGCAGCCAAGTATCCGAGACTAACACTGAAGCTTTCTTT.

CDR3 sequence reads: CASSLEGISTEAFF. The CDR3 coding sequence is TGTGCCAGCAGCTTAGAGGGTATAAGCACTGAAGCTTTCTTT. The chain recombines TRBV7-6 with TRBJ1-1; D is unclear. The germline CDR1 and CDR2 sequences are SGHVS and FNYEAQ. The CDR3 runs 14 residues. Trimming removed 1 base at V and 4 bases at J, with 10 bases between.

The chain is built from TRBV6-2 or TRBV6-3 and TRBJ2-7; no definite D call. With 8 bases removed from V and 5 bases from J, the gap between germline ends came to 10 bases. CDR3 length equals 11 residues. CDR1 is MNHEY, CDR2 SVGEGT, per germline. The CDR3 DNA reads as TGTGCCAGCCACGGGTTTGACGAGCAGTACTTC. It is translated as CASHGFDEQYF.

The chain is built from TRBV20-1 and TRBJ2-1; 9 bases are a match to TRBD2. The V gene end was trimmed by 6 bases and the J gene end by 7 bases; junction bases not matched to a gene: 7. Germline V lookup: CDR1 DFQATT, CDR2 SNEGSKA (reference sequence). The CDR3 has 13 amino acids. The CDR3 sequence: CSARRLAGNEQFF. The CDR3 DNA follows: TGCAGTGCCAGACGGCTAGCGGGGAATGAGCAGTTCTTC.

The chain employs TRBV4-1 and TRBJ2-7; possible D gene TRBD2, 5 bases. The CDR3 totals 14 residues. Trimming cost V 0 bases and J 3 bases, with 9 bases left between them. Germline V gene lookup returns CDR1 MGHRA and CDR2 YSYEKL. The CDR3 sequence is CASSQEPGDYEQYF. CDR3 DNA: TGCGCCAGCAGCCAAGAGCCCGGGGACTACGAGCAGTACTTC.

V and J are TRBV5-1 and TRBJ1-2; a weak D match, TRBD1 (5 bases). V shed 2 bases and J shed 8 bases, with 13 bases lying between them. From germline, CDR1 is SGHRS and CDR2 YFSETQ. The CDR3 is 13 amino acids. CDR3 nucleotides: TGCGCCAGCAGCTTAAAGGGGTCGGAGGGCTACACCTTC. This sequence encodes CASSLKGSEGYTF.

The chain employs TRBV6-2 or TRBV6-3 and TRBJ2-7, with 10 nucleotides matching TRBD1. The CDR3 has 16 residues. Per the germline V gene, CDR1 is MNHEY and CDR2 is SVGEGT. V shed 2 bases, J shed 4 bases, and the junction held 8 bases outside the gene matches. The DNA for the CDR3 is TGTGCCAGCAGTTACACCGGGGGGACAGGGGTGTACGAGCAGTACGTC. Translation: CASSYTGGTGVYEQYV.

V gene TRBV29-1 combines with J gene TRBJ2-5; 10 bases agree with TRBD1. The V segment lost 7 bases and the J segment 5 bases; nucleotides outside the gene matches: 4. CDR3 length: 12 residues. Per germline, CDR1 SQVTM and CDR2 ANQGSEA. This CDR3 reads CSGQGAGETQYF. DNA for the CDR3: TGCAGCGGACAGGGGGCAGGGGAGACCCAGTACTTC.

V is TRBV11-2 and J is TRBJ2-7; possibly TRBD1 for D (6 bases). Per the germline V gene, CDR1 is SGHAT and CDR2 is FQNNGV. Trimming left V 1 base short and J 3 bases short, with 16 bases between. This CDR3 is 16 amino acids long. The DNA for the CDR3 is TGTGCCAGCAGCTTAGGCTTTTGGGACAACAGCTACGAGCAGTACTTC. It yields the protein CASSLGFWDNSYEQYF.

The CDR3 nucleotides read TGCGCCAGCAGCTATGACAGTGCCGCCAGGAACACTGAAGCTTTCTTT. Its translation is CASSYDSAARNTEAFF. This rearrangement joins TRBV5-1 to TRBJ1-1, with D perhaps matching TRBD1 (5 bases). This CDR3 region has 16 residues. Germline CDR1 reads SGHRS; CDR2 reads YFSETQ. Trimming stripped 3 bases from V and 1 base from J, with 16 bases between.

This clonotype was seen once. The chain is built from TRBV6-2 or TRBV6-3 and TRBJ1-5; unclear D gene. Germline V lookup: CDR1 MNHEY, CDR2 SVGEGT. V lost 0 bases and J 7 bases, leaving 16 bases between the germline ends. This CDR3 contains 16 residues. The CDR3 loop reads CASSYSLPTLRQPQHF. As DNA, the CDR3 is TGTGCCAGCAGTTACTCGTTGCCCACGTTAAGGCAGCCCCAGCATTTT.

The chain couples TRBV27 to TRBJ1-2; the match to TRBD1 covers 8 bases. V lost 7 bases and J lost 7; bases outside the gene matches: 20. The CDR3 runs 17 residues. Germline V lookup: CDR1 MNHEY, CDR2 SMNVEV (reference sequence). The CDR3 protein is CASTLRWPDRGSRGYTF. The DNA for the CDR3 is TGTGCCAGCACCTTAAGGTGGCCCGACAGGGGCTCCCGTGGCTACACCTTC.

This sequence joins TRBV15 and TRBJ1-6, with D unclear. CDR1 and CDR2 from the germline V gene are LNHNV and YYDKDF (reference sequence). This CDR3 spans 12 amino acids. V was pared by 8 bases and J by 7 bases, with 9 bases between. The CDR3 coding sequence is TGTGCCACCGGACGGGAAAATTCACCCCTCCACTTT. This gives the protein CATGRENSPLHF. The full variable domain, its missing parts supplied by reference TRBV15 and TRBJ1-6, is DAMVIQNPRYQVTQFGKPVTLSCSQTLNHNVMYWYQQKSSQAPKLLFHYYDKDFNNEADTPDNFQSRRPNTSFCFLDIRSPGLGDTAMYLCATGRENSPLHFGNGTRLTVT.

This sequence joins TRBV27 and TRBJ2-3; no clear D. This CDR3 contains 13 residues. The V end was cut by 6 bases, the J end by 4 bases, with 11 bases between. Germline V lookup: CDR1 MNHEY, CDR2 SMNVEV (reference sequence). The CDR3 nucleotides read TGTGCCAGCAGATTGAGCAGGCCAGATACGCAGTATTTT. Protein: CASRLSRPDTQYF.

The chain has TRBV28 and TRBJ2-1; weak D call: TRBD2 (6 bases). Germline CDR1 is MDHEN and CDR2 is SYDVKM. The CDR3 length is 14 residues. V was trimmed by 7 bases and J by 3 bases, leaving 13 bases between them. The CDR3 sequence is CASKNSGDYNEQFF. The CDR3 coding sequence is TGTGCCAGCAAAAACTCGGGGGACTACAATGAGCAGTTCTTC.

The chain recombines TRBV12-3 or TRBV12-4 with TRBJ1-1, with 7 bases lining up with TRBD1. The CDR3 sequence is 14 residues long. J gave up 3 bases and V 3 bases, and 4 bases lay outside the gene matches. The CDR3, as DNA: TGTGCCAGCAGTTTTGGGACAGAAGACACTGAAGCTTTCTTT. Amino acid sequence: CASSFGTEDTEAFF.

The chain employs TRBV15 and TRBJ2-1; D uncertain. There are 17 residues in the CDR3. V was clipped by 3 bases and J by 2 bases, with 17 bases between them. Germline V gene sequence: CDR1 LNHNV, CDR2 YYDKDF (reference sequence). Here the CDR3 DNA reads TGTGCCACCAGCAGCCCATACCCGCGTGACACCTACAATGAGCAGTTCTTC. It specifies CATSSPYPRDTYNEQFF.

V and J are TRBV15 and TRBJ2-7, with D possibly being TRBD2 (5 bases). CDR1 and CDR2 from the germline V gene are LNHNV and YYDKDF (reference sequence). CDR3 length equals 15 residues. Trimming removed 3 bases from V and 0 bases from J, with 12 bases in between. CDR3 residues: CATSRDSTSSYEQYV. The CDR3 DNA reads TGTGCCACCAGCAGGGACTCCACCAGCTCCTACGAGCAGTACGTC.

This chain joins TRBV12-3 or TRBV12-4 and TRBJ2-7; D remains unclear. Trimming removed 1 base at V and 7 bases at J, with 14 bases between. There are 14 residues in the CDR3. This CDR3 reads CASSLGQAVGEQYF. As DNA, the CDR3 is TGTGCCAGCAGTTTAGGGCAGGCCGTGGGGGAGCAGTACTTC.

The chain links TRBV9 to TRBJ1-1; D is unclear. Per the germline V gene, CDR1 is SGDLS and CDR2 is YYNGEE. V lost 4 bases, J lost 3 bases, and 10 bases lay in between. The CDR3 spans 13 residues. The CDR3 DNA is TGTGCCAGCAGCTCCGATGTCGACACTGAAGCTTTCTTT. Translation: CASSSDVDTEAFF.

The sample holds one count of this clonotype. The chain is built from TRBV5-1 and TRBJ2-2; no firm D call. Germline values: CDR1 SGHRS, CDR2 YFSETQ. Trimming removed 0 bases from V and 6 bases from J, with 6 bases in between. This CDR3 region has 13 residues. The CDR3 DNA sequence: TGCGCCAGCAGCTTGGGGAGCCCCGGGGAGCTGTTTTTT. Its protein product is CASSLGSPGELFF. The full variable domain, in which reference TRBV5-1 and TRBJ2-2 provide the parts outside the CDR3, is KAGVTQTPRYLIKTRGQQVTLSCSPISGHRSVSWYQQTPGQGLQFLFEYFSETQRNKGNFPGRFSGRQFSNSRSEMNVSTLELGDSALYLCASSLGSPGELFFGEGSRLTVL.

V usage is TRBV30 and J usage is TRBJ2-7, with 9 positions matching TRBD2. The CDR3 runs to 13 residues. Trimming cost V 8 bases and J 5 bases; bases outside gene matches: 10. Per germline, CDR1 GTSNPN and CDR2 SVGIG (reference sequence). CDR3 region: CAHSSGVRDEQYV. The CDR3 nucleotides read TGTGCCCATTCTAGCGGGGTGCGAGACGAGCAGTACGTC.

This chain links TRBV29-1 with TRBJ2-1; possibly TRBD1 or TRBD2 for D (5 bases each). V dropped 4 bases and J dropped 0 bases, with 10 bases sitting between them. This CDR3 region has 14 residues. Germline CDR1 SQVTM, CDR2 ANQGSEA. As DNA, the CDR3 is TGCAGCGTTGCTGGGGGAAGCTCCTACAATGAGCAGTTCTTC. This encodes CSVAGGSSYNEQFF.

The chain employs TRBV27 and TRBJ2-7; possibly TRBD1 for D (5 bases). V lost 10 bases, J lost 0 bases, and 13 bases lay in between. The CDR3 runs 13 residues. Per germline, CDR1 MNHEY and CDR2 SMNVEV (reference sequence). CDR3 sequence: CATGRTSSYEQYV. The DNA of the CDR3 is TGTGCCACCGGACGGACAAGCTCCTACGAGCAGTACGTC.